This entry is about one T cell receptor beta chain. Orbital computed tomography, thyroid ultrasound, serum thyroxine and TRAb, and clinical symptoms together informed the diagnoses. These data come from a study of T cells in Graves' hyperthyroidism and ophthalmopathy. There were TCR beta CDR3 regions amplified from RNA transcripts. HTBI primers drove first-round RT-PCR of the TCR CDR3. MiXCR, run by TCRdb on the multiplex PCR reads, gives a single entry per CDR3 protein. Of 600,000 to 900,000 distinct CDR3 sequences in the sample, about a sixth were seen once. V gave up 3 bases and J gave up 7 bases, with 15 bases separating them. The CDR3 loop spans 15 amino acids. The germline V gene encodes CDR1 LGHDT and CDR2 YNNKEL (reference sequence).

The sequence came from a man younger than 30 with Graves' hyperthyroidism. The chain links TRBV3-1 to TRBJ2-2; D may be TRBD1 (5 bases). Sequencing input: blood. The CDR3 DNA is TGTGCCAGCAGCCACAGGGTCTATAATCGCGGGGAGCTGTTTTTT. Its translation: CASSHRVYNRGELFF. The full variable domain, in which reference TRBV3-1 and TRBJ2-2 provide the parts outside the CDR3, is DTAVSQTPKYLVTQMGNDKSIKCEQNLGHDTMYWYKQDSKKFLKIMFSYNNKELIINETVPNRFSPKSPDKAHLNLHINSLELGDSAVYFCASSHRVYNRGELFFGEGSRLTVL.